This T cell receptor beta chain was obtained from a study of T cell repertoires in cytomegalovirus infection (dated by TCRdb to between 2018 and 2020). In terms of the full investigation: Donor HLA type was relevant to the analysis, as public TCR beta signatures indicated carriage of CMV infection together with the matching HLA type. Points the paper makes about the study in general: In the ex vivo response, HLA-C-restricted CMV-specific TCR beta clonotypes were dominant, and in two of eight donors the single most frequent clonotype came from this HLA-C-restricted group. Cumulative frequency of public TCR beta family members discriminated carriers of CMV infection plus the relevant HLA type in this cohort and an independent approximately 370-donor cohort.

TCRdb records Illumina HiSeq 1500 as the sequencer. The raw public data were reprocessed by TCRdb itself: fastp quality trimming at Q25, MiXCR clonotype calling, in-frame beta chains only. Rows merge per CDR3 protein into single entries with the most common DNA and genes. For this sample the table gives roughly 500,000 distinct CDR3 sequences, of which 10% to 12% were detected only once. Clones ranked in the top ten supply 10% of the sample. Many counts were recorded for this clonotype. No cognate antigen has been identified for it. Per-nucleotide qualities are absent, and no much larger clonotype sits a single base away. V and J are truncated by 7 bases and 4 bases respectively, leaving an intervening sequence of 16 bases. Counted from cysteine to phenylalanine, this CDR3 has 15 amino acids. The DNA shown is the 45-base CDR3, in frame from base 1. CDR1 and CDR2, looked up from the germline V gene (reference sequence), are MNHEY and SMNVEV.

The chain uses TRBV27 and TRBJ1-4; TRBD1 is possibly the D segment (5 matching bases). The specimen was PBMCs. The receptor was isolated from a human donor in good health (CMV status not recorded). Some clones in this sample may be carry-over from other donors' samples. The CDR3 protein sequence reads: CASKKTRDGNEKLFF. The DNA sequence is as follows: TGTGCCAGCAAAAAGACCCGGGACGGTAATGAAAAACTGTTTTTT.